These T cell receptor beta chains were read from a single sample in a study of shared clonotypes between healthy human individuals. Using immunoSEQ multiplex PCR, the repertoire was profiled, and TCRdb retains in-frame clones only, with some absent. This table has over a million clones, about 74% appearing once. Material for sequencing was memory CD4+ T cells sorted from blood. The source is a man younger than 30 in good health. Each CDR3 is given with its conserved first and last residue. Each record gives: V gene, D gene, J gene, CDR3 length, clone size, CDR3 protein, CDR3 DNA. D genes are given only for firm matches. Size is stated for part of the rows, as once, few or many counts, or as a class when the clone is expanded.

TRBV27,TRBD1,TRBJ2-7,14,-,CASSRDRGFEEQYF,TGTGCCAGCAGCAGGGACAGGGGGTTTGAGGAGCAGTACTTC
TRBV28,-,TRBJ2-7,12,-,CASSLTNYEQYF,TGTGCCAGCAGTTTAACAAACTACGAGCAGTACTTC
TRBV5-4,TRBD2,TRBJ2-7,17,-,CASSMQVRTSSTYEQYF,TGTGCCAGCAGCATGCAGGTCCGGACTAGCAGTACCTACGAGCAGTACTTC
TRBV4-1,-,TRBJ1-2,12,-,CASSQDNYGYTF,TGCGCCAGCAGCCAAGATAACTATGGCTACACCTTC
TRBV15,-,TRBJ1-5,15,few,CATSRDTGPLQPQHF,TGTGCCACCAGCAGAGACACAGGGCCACTGCAGCCCCAGCATTTT
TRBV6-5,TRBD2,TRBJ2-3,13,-,CASRGGGTDTQYF,TGTGCCAGCAGGGGAGGGGGCACAGATACGCAGTATTTT
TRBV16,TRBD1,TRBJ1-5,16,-,CASSQLGTGSNQPQHF,TGTGCCAGCAGCCAATTGGGGACAGGGAGCAATCAGCCCCAGCATTTT
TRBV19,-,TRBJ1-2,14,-,CATSVPQGHYGYTF,TGTGCCACTTCCGTACCACAGGGCCACTATGGCTACACCTTC
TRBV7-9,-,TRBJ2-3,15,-,CASSLFQGGTDTQYF,TGTGCCAGCAGCTTATTCCAGGGCGGCACAGATACGCAGTATTTT
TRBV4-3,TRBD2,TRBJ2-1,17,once,CASSLSAGGSSYNEQFF,TGCGCCAGCAGCCTGTCAGCGGGAGGGAGCTCCTACAATGAGCAGTTCTTC
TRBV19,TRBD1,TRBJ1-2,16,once,CASSPRGQGEFYGYTF,TGTGCCAGTAGTCCGCGGGGACAGGGGGAGTTCTATGGCTACACCTTC
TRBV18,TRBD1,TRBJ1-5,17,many,CASSRTSTGTSNQPQHF,TGTGCCAGCTCGCGAACGTCGACAGGGACGAGCAATCAGCCCCAGCATTTT
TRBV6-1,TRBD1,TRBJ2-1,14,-,CASIGDRAYNEQFF,TGTGCCAGCATTGGCGACAGGGCCTACAATGAGCAGTTCTTC
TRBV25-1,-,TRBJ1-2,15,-,CASSERNSASYGYTF,TGTGCCAGCAGTGAAAGGAACAGCGCTAGCTATGGCTACACCTTC
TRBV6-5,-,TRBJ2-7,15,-,CASRDQADKPGEQYF,TGTGCCAGCAGGGACCAAGCCGACAAGCCGGGGGAGCAGTACTTC
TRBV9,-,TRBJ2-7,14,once,CASSVGGNSYEQYF,TGTGCCAGCAGCGTAGGGGGTAACTCCTACGAGCAGTACTTC
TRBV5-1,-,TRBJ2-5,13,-,CASSLEGGETQYF,TGCGCCAGCAGCTTGGAAGGGGGAGAGACCCAGTACTTC
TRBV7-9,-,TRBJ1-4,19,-,CASSLVSGTALRSNEKLFF,TGTGCCAGCAGCTTAGTCTCAGGGACGGCGCTTAGGTCTAATGAAAAACTGTTTTTT
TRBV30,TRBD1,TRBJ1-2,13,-,CAWLAGTGWGYTF,TGTGCCTGGTTAGCCGGGACAGGGTGGGGCTACACCTTC
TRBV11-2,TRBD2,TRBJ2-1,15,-,CASSPLAGGGNEQFF,TGTGCCAGCAGCCCGTTAGCGGGAGGCGGGAATGAGCAGTTCTTC
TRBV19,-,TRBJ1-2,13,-,CASTRGLNYGYTF,TGTGCCAGTACACGGGGCCTCAACTATGGCTACACCTTC
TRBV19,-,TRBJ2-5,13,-,CASSIPRGQTQYF,TGTGCCAGTAGTATTCCCCGGGGACAGACCCAGTACTTC
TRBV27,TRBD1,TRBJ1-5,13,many,CASRGTGDQPQHF,TGTGCCAGCAGGGGGACAGGGGATCAGCCCCAGCATTTT
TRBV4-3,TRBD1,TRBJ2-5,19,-,CASSQPYRDRANKKETQYF,TGCGCCAGCAGCCAACCTTACCGGGACAGGGCTAATAAAAAAGAGACCCAGTACTTC
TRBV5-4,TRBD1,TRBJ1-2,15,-,CASRSGQGALYGYTF,TGTGCCAGCAGATCAGGACAGGGGGCGCTTTATGGCTACACCTTC
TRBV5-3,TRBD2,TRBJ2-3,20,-,CARRPTGTSGRGLEADTQYF,TGTGCCAGAAGGCCAACCGGGACTAGCGGGAGAGGATTAGAGGCAGATACGCAGTATTTT
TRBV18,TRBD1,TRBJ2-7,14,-,CASSFGTGHYEQYF,TGTGCCAGCTCATTTGGGACAGGGCACTACGAGCAGTACTTC
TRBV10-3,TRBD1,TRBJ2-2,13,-,CAISLTGTGELFF,TGTGCCATCAGCCTGACAGGGACCGGGGAGCTGTTTTTT
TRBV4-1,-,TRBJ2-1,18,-,CASSQRAAGTSSYNEQFF,TGCGCCAGCAGCCAACGGGCCGCCGGGACCTCGTCCTACAATGAGCAGTTCTTC
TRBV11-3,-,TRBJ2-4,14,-,CASSARDRENIQYF,TGTGCCAGCAGCGCCCGGGACCGCGAAAACATTCAGTACTTC
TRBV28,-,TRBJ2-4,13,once,CASSWGDRNIQYF,TGTGCCAGCAGCTGGGGGGACAGAAACATTCAGTACTTC
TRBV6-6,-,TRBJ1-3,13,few,CASSYRDGNTIYF,TGTGCCAGCAGTTACCGTGATGGAAACACCATATATTTT
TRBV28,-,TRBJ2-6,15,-,CASIPGSPGANVLTF,TGTGCCAGCATACCGGGATCCCCCGGGGCCAACGTCCTGACTTTC
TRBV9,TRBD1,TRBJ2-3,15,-,CASSVGGQETDTQYF,TGTGCCAGCAGCGTAGGGGGACAGGAGACAGATACGCAGTATTTT
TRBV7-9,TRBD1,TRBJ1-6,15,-,CASSPQGGPNSPLHF,TGTGCCAGCAGCCCGCAAGGGGGCCCCAATTCACCCCTCCACTTT
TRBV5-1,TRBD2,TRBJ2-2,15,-,CASSWTSGGTGELFF,TGCGCCAGCAGCTGGACTAGCGGAGGTACCGGGGAGCTGTTTTTT
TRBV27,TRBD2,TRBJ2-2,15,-,CASSRLAGARGELFF,TGTGCCAGCAGCCGACTAGCGGGGGCCCGTGGGGAGCTGTTTTTT
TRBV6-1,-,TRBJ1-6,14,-,CASMVATVYSPLHF,TGTGCCAGCATGGTCGCGACAGTGTATTCACCCCTCCACTTT
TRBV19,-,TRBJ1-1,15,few,CASSPLLQRGTEAFF,TGTGCCAGTAGCCCCTTACTTCAAAGGGGCACTGAAGCTTTCTTT
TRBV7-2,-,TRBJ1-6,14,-,CASSFAGVVSPLHF,TGTGCCAGCAGCTTTGCAGGGGTCGTATCACCCCTCCACTTT
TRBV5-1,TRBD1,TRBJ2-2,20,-,CASSLRGPSGGQGNTGELFF,TGCGCCAGCAGCTTGAGGGGTCCCAGTGGGGGACAGGGAAACACCGGGGAGCTGTTTTTT
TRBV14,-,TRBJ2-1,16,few,CASSQEAGSGYNEQFF,TGTGCCAGCAGCCAAGAGGCGGGTAGCGGCTACAATGAGCAGTTCTTC
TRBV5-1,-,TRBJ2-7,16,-,CASSSAPSGTWGEQYF,TGCGCCAGCAGCTCCGCTCCCTCCGGGACTTGGGGCGAGCAGTACTTC
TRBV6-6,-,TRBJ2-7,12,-,CASSPGVYEQYF,TGTGCCAGCAGTCCCGGGGTCTACGAGCAGTACTTC
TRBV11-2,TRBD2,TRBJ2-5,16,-,CASSRRTSGDGETQYF,TGTGCCAGCAGCCGACGGACTAGCGGGGATGGTGAGACCCAGTACTTC
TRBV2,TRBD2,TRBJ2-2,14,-,CASRTSAHTGELFF,TGTGCCAGCCGGACTAGCGCCCACACCGGGGAGCTGTTTTTT
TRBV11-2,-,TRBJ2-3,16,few,CASSLRIGRGGDTQYF,TGTGCCAGCAGCTTACGTATAGGTCGAGGGGGGGATACGCAGTATTTT
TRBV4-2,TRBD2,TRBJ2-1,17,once,CASSQDWTSGNYNEQFF,TGTGCCAGCAGCCAAGATTGGACTAGCGGTAATTACAATGAGCAGTTCTTC